These 16 T cell receptor beta chains share one sample of origin, sequenced in a study of T cell repertoires in cytomegalovirus infection. TCRdb ran MiXCR on the reads and lists one entry per CDR3 protein. Of approximately 89,000 distinct CDR3 sequences listed, 20% to 30% are singletons. Antigen specificity for these receptors is unknown. Sequenced here: CD8+ T cells from cultured PBMCs, sampled from culture after CMV antigen stimulation. These receptors all come from a human donor in good health (CMV status not recorded). Some clones in this sample may be carry-over from other donors' samples.

This clonotype showed up just a few times. The CDR3 DNA is TGTGCCAGCAGCCAGAATTTCCGGGGTACTAGACCTTATGGCAATGAGCAGTTCTTC. This sequence encodes CASSQNFRGTRPYGNEQFF. The chain has TRBV3-1 and TRBJ2-1; D is perhaps TRBD2 (5 bases). CDR1 and CDR2 from the germline V gene are LGHDT and YNNKEL (reference sequence). The CDR3 covers 19 residues. Trimming stripped 3 bases from V and 6 bases from J, with 27 bases between.

V and J are TRBV10-3 and TRBJ2-1; 15 nucleotides align to TRBD2. Germline V gives CDR1 ENHRY, CDR2 SYGVKD. CDR3 length: 19 residues. With V trimmed by 5 bases and J by 2 bases, 10 bases remained unmatched. The CDR3 DNA sequence: TGTGCCATCAGTTATCCGGGACTAGCGGGAGGTGTAACCTACAATGAGCAGTTCTTC. Its protein is CAISYPGLAGGVTYNEQFF.

This clonotype was seen ten or more times. V gene TRBV12-5 combines with J gene TRBJ2-1; D may be TRBD1 or TRBD2 (5 bases each). Trimming stripped 6 bases from V and 8 bases from J, with 20 bases between. The CDR3 consists of 15 residues. CDR1 LGHNT and CDR2 FRNRAP come from the germline V gene. This chain's CDR3 is CASGQDRDPRDEQFF. CDR3 bases: TGTGCTAGTGGCCAGGACCGGGACCCCAGGGATGAGCAGTTCTTC.

This clonotype has a count of ten or more. The J gene is TRBJ1-3, the V gene TRBV5-6, with a weak D call TRBD1 (5 bases). This CDR3 has 14 amino acids. V lost 0 bases and J lost 4, with 8 bases in between. Per the germline V gene, CDR1 is SGHDT and CDR2 is YYEEEE. CDR3 DNA sequence: TGTGCCAGCAGCTTGGCAGGGAACGGAAACACCATATATTTT. Protein sequence: CASSLAGNGNTIYF.

This sequence joins TRBV13 and TRBJ2-5; 8 bases line up with TRBD1. V lost 4 bases and J lost 1; bases outside the gene matches: 2. The CDR3 spans 14 residues. CDR1 is PRHDT, CDR2 FYEKMQ, per germline (reference sequence). The CDR3 sequence: CASSSDRVQETQYF. CDR3 nucleotides: TGTGCCAGCAGCTCGGACAGGGTCCAAGAGACCCAGTACTTC. The variable domain in full, with the rest retrieved from reference TRBV13 and TRBJ2-5, is AAGVIQSPRHLIKEKRETATLKCYPIPRHDTVYWYQQGPGQDPQFLISFYEKMQSDKGSIPDRFSAQQFSDYHSELNMSSLELGDSALYFCASSSDRVQETQYFGPGTRLLVL.

This clonotype was recorded at least ten times. V and J are TRBV6-5 and TRBJ2-1; TRBD2 agrees at 8 bases. CDR3 length: 16 residues. The germline V gene has CDR1 MNHEY and CDR2 SVGAGI. V trimming: 0 bases; J trimming: 3 bases; junction bases outside the gene matches: 4. CDR3 sequence: CASSYSGTSIYNEQFF. The CDR3 DNA reads TGTGCCAGCAGTTACTCTGGGACTAGTATCTACAATGAGCAGTTCTTC.

This clonotype was counted between two and nine times. The chain employs TRBV27 and TRBJ2-7, with a tentative D call TRBD2 (5 bases). Germline loops: CDR1 MNHEY, CDR2 SMNVEV (reference sequence). Between the trimmed V and J ends, which lost 6 bases and 0 bases, there was a span of 15 bases. The CDR3 spans 15 residues. The CDR3 spells CASSPGSLSSYEQYF. CDR3 in DNA: TGTGCCAGCAGCCCTGGGAGTCTTAGCTCCTACGAGCAGTACTTC.

The table lists this clonotype with many counts. The chain links TRBV7-9 to TRBJ2-1, with TRBD1 identical over 8 bases. V dropped 4 bases and J dropped 4; count of bases not matched to a gene: 9. Germline assignment: CDR1 SEHNR and CDR2 FQNEAQ (reference sequence). The CDR3 sequence is 16 residues long. In DNA form, the CDR3 reads TGTGCCAGCAGCTCAGGGACAGGCTTAGGGTACAATGAGCAGTTCTTC. The encoded protein is CASSSGTGLGYNEQFF.

This clonotype was detected only a few times. This rearrangement joins TRBV7-4 to TRBJ1-2; D is ambiguous. This CDR3 contains 14 residues. Germline V gene sequence: CDR1 SGHVT, CDR2 SQSDAQ. Trimming stripped 1 base from V and 5 bases from J, with 11 bases between. The CDR3 loop is CASSLGPIGYGYTF. The CDR3 bases are TGTGCCAGCAGCTTAGGGCCCATCGGGTATGGCTACACCTTC.

This clonotype has at least ten counts. V and J are TRBV6-5 and TRBJ2-5; 11 nucleotides match TRBD2. CDR3 length: 15 amino acids. From germline, CDR1 is MNHEY and CDR2 SVGAGI. J gave up 0 bases and V 5 bases, and 2 bases lay outside the gene matches. The CDR3 sequence: CASSRTSGYQETQYF. The CDR3 nucleotides are TGTGCCAGCAGTCGGACTAGCGGGTACCAAGAGACCCAGTACTTC.

The chain has TRBV25-1 and TRBJ1-1, with D possibly matching TRBD1 (6 bases). Per germline, CDR1 MGHDK and CDR2 SYGVNS. Trimming stripped 4 bases from V and 0 bases from J, with 12 bases between. The CDR3 runs to 15 residues. The CDR3 region has the DNA TGTGCCAGCAGTGCCAGGACAGAGATGAACACTGAAGCTTTCTTT. Translated, it gives CASSARTEMNTEAFF.

The chain is built from TRBV7-9 and TRBJ2-3; 11 bases are a match to TRBD2. The CDR3 is made up of 19 amino acids. In germline, CDR1 is SEHNR, CDR2 FQNEAQ (reference sequence). The junction had 10 bases not matched to a gene; V was cut back by 1 base and J by 1 base. The CDR3 coding sequence is TGTGCCAGCAGCTTAGTTGGACTAGCGGGTGGATCAGGCACAGATACGCAGTATTTT. Residues: CASSLVGLAGGSGTDTQYF.

This clonotype was seen just once. The V and J genes are TRBV30 and TRBJ1-3; TRBD1 is a possible D gene (5 bases). Looked up from germline, CDR1 is GTSNPN and CDR2 is SVGIG (reference sequence). CDR3 length: 13 residues. Trimming stripped 1 base from V and 3 bases from J, with 7 bases between. The CDR3 is CAWSGGGGNTIYF. CDR3 sequence (DNA): TGTGCCTGGAGTGGGGGCGGTGGAAACACCATATATTTT.

This chain links TRBV13 with TRBJ2-7, with TRBD2 matching over 13 bases. V dropped 4 bases and J dropped 5; count of bases not matched to a gene: 26. Germline CDR1 reads PRHDT; CDR2 reads FYEKMQ (reference sequence). This CDR3 spans 22 amino acids. The CDR3 DNA reads as TGTGCCAGCAGCTCTCCCGGCCCTACTGGAAAAGGGGGGACTAGCGGGATCGACGAGCAGTACTTC. Protein: CASSSPGPTGKGGTSGIDEQYF.

The chain uses TRBV7-8 and TRBJ2-3, with D perhaps assigned TRBD1 or TRBD2 (5 bases each). Trimming shortened V by 5 bases and J by 0 bases, and 9 bases separated the two germline ends. The CDR3 is made up of 14 amino acids. Germline V lookup: CDR1 SGHVS, CDR2 FQNEAQ. The CDR3 here is CASSPWGSTDTQYF. CDR3 bases: TGTGCCAGCAGCCCCTGGGGGAGCACAGATACGCAGTATTTT.

This clonotype was observed a few times. This chain joins TRBV27 and TRBJ2-7; the D gene could be TRBD1 or TRBD2 (6 bases each). CDR1 MNHEY and CDR2 SMNVEV come from the germline V gene (reference sequence). The ends were cut back, 2 bases at V and 5 bases at J, with 13 bases in the middle. The CDR3 consists of 14 residues. CDR3 protein: CASSLVFGGHEQYF. The DNA for the CDR3 is TGTGCCAGCAGTTTAGTTTTTGGGGGGCACGAGCAGTACTTC.